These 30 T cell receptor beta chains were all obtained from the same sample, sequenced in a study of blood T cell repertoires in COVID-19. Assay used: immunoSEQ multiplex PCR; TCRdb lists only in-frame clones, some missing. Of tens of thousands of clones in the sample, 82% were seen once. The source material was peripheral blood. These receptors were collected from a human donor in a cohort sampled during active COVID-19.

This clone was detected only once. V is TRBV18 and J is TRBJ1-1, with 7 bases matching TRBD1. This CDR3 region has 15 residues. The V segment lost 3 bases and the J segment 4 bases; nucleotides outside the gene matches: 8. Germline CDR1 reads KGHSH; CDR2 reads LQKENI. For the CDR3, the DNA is TGTGCCAGCTCACCGCTAGGGGGCGCGGGCACTGAAGCTTTCTTT. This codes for CASSPLGGAGTEAFF.

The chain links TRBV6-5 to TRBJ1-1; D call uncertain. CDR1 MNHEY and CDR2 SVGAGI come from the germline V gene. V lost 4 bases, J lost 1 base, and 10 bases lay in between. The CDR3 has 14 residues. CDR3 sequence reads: CASSSLDKNTEAFF. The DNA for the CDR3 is TGTGCCAGCAGTTCCTTAGACAAGAACACTGAAGCTTTCTTT.

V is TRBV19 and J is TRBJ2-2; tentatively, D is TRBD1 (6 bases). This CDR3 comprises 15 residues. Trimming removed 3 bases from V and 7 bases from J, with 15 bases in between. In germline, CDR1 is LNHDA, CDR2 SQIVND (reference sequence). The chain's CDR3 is CASSIRGARLGELFF. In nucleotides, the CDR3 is TGTGCCAGTAGTATCAGGGGAGCTAGACTCGGGGAGCTGTTTTTT.

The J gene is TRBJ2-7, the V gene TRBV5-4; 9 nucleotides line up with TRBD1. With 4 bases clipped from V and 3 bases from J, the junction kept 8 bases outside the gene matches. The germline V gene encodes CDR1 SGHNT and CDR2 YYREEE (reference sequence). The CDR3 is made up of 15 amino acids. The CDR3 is CASSTGQGFFYEQYF. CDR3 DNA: TGTGCCAGCAGCACCGGACAGGGGTTTTTCTACGAGCAGTACTTC.

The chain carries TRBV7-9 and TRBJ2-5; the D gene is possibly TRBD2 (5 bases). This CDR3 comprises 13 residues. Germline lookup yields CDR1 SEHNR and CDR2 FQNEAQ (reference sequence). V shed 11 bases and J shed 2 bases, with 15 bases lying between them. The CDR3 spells CALTSDYQETQYF. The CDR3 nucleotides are TGTGCCCTCACCTCAGACTATCAAGAGACCCAGTACTTC.

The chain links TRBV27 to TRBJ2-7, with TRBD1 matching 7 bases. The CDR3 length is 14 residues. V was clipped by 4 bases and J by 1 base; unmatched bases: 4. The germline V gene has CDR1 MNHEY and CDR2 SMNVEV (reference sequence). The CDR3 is CASSSHRGSYEQYF. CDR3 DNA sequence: TGTGCCAGCAGTTCCCACAGGGGTTCCTACGAGCAGTACTTC.

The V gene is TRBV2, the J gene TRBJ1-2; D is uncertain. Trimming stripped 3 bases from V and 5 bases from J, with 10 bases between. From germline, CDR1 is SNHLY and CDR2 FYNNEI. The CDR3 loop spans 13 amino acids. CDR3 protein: CASSDSESYGYTF. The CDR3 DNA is TGTGCCAGCAGTGACTCAGAATCGTATGGCTACACCTTC.

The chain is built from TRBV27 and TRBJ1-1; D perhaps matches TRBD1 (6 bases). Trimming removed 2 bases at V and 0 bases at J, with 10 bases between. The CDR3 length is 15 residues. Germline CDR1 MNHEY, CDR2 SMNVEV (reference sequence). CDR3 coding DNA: TGTGCCAGCAGTTTAGGGGGGGGCATGAACACTGAAGCTTTCTTT. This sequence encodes CASSLGGGMNTEAFF.

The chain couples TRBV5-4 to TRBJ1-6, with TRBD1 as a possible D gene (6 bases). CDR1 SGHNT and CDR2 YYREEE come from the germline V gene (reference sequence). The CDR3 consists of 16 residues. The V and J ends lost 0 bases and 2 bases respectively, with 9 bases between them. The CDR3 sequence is CASSLEEGAYNSPLHF. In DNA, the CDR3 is TGTGCCAGCAGCTTGGAAGAGGGGGCCTATAATTCACCCCTCCACTTT. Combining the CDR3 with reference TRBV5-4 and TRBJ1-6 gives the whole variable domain ETGVTQSPTHLIKTRGQQVTLRCSSQSGHNTVSWYQQALGQGPQFIFQYYREEENGRGNFPPRFSGLQFPNYSSELNVNALELDDSALYLCASSLEEGAYNSPLHFGNGTRLTVT.

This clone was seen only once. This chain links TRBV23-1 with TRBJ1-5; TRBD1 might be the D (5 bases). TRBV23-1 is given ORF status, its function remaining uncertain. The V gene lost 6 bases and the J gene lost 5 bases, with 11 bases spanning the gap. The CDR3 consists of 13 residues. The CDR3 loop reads CASRTGGDQPQHF. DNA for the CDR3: TGCGCCAGCAGGACGGGGGGGGATCAGCCCCAGCATTTT.

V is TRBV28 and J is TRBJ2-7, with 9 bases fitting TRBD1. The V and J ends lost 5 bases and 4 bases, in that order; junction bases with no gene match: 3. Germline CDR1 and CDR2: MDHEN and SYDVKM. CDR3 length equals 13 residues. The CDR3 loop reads CASSRGTGYEQYF. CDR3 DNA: TGTGCCAGCAGTCGTGGGACAGGGTACGAGCAGTACTTC.

CDR3 region: CASFQSTASSGNTIYF. Here the CDR3 DNA reads TGTGCCAGCTTCCAGTCGACAGCTTCCTCTGGAAACACCATATATTTT. The rearrangement joins TRBV18 to TRBJ1-3; possible D gene TRBD1, 5 bases. The ends were cut back, 7 bases at V and 0 bases at J, with 16 bases in the middle. This CDR3 is built from 16 residues. Germline V gives CDR1 KGHSH, CDR2 LQKENI.

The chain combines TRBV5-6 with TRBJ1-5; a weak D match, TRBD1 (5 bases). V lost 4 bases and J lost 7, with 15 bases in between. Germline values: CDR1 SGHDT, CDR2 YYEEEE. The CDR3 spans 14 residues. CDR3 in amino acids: CASSGQGLGQPQHF. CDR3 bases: TGTGCCAGCAGCGGTCAGGGTCTTGGGCAGCCCCAGCATTTT.

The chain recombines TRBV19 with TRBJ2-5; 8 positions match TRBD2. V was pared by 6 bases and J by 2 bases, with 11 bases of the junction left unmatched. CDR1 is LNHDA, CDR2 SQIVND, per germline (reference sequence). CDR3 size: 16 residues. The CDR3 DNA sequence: TGTGCCAGTAGATACGGGTCAGGCGGGGGGCAAGAGACCCAGTACTTC. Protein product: CASRYGSGGGQETQYF.

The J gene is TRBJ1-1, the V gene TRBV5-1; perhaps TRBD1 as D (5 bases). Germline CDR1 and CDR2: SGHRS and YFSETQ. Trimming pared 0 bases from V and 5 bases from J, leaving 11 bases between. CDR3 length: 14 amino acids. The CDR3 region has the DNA TGCGCCAGCAGCTTGGCTGGGCGGGGGACTGAAGCTTTCTTT. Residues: CASSLAGRGTEAFF.

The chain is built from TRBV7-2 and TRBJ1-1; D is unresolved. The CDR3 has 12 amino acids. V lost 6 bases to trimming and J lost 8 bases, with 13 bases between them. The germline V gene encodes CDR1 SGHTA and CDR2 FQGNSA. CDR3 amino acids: CASSSDLREAFF. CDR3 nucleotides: TGTGCCAGCAGTTCTGACTTGAGGGAAGCTTTCTTT. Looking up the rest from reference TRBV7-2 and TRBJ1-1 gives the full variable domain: GAGVSQSPSNKVTEKGKDVELRCDPISGHTALYWYRQSLGQGLEFLIYFQGNSAPDKSGLPSDRFSAERTGGSVSTLTIQRTQQEDSAVYLCASSSDLREAFFGQGTRLTVV.

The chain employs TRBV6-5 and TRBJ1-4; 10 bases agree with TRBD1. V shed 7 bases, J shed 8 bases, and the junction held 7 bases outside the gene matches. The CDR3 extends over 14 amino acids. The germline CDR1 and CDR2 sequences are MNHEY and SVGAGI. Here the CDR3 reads CASNWDRGREKLFF. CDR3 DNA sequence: TGTGCCAGCAACTGGGACAGGGGCAGGGAAAAACTGTTTTTT.

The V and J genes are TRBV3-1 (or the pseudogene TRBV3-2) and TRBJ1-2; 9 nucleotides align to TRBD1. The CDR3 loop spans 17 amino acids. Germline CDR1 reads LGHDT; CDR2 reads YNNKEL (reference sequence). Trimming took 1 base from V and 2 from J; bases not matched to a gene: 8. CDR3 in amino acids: CASSQVKTGGPNYGYTF. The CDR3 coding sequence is TGTGCCAGCAGCCAAGTTAAGACAGGGGGGCCCAACTATGGCTACACCTTC.

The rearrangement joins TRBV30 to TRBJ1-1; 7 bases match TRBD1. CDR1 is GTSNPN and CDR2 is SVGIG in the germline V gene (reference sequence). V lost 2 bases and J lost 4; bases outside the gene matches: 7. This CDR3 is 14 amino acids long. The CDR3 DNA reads TGTGCCTGGAGTTACAGGGGTACGGGCACTGAAGCTTTCTTT. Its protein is CAWSYRGTGTEAFF.

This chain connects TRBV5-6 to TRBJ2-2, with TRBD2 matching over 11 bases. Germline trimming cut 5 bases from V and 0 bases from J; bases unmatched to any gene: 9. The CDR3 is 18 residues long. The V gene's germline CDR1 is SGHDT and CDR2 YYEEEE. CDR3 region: CASSPGLAVFANTGELFF. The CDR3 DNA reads TGTGCCAGCAGTCCGGGACTAGCGGTCTTCGCGAACACCGGGGAGCTGTTTTTT.

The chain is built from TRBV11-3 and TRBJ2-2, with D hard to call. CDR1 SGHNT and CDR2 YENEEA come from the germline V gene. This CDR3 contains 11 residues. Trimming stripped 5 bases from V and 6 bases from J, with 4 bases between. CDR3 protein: CASSRAGELFF. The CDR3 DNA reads TGTGCCAGCAGCCGCGCCGGGGAGCTGTTTTTT.

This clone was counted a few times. The CDR3 sequence: CASSEIGQHEQYF. The DNA for the CDR3 is TGTGCCAGCAGTGAAATTGGACAGCACGAGCAGTACTTC. The rearrangement uses TRBV25-1 and TRBJ2-7; D possibly corresponds to TRBD1 (6 bases). This CDR3 comprises 13 residues. The V end lost 2 bases, the J end lost 5 bases, and 10 bases lay between the germline ends. CDR1 is MGHDK, CDR2 SYGVNS, per germline.

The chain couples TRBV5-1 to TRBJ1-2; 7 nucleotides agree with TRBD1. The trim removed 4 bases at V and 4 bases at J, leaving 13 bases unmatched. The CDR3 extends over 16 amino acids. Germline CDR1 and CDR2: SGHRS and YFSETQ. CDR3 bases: TGCGCCAGCAGCGACGGGAGCCTGGGACAGCCCTATGGCTACACCTTC. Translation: CASSDGSLGQPYGYTF. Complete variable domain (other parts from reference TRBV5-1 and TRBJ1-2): KAGVTQTPRYLIKTRGQQVTLSCSPISGHRSVSWYQQTPGQGLQFLFEYFSETQRNKGNFPGRFSGRQFSNSRSEMNVSTLELGDSALYLCASSDGSLGQPYGYTFGSGTRLTVV.

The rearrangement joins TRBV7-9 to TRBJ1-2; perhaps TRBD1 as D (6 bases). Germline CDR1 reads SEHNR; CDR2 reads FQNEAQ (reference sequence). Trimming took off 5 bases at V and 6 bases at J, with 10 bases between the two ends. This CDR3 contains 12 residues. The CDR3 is CASSGTKDGYTF. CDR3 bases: TGTGCCAGCAGCGGGACAAAAGATGGCTACACCTTC.

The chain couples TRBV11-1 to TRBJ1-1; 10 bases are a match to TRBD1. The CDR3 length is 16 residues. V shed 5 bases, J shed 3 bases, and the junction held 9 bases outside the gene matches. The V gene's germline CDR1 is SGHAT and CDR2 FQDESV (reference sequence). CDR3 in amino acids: CASSRHWGTGDTEAFF. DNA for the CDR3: TGTGCCAGCAGCCGCCATTGGGGGACAGGGGACACTGAAGCTTTCTTT.

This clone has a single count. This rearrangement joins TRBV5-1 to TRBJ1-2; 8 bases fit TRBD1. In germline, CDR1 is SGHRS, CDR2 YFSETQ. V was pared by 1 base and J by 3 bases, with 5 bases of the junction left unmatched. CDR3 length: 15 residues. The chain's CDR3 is CASSLQGARDYGYTF. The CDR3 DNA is TGCGCCAGCAGCTTGCAGGGGGCTAGGGACTATGGCTACACCTTC.

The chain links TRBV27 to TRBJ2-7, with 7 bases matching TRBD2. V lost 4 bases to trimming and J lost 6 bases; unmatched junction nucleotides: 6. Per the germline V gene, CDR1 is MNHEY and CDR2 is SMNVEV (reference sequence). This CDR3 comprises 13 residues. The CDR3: CASSWGGESEQYF. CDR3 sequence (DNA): TGTGCCAGCAGTTGGGGAGGGGAGAGCGAGCAGTACTTC.

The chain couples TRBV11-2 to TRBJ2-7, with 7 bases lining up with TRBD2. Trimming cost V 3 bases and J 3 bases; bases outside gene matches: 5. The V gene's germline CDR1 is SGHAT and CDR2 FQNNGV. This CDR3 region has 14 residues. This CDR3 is CASSFGRGSYEQYF. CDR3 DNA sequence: TGTGCCAGCAGCTTCGGGCGGGGGAGCTACGAGCAGTACTTC.

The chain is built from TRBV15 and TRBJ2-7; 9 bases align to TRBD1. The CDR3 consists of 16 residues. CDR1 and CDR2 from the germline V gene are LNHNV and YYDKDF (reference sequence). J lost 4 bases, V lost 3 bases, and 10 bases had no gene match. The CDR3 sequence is CATSSLYRGREYEQYF. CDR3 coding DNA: TGTGCCACCAGCAGCCTTTACAGGGGGCGCGAGTACGAGCAGTACTTC.

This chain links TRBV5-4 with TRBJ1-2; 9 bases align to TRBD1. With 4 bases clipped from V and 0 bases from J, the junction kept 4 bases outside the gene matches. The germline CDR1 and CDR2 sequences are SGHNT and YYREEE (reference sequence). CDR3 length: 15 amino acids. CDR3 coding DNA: TGTGCCAGCAGCATGGGACAGGGCACTAACTATGGCTACACCTTC. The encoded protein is CASSMGQGTNYGYTF.